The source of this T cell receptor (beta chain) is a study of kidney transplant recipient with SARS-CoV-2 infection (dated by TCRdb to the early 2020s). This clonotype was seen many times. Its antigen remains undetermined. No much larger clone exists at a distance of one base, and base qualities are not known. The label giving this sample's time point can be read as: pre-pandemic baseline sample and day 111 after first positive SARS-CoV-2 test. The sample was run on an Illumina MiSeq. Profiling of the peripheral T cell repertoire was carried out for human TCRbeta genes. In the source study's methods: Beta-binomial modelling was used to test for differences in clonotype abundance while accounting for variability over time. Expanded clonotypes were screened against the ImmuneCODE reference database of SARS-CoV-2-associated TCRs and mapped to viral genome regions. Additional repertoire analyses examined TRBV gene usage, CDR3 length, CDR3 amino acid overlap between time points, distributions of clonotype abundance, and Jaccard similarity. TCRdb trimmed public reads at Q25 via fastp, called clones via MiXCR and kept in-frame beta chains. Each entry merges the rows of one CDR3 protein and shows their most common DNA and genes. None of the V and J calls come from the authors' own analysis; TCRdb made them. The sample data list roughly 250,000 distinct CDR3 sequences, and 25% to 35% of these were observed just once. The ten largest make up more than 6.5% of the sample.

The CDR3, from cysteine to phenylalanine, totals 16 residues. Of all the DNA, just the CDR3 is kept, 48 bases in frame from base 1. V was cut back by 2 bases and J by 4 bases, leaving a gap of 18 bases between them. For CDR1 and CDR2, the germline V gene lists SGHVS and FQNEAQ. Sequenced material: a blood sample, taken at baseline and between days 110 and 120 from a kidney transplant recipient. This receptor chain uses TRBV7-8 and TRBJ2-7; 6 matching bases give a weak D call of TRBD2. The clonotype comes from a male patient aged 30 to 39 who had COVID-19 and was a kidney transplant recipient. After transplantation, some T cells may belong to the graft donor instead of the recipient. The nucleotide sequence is TGTGCCAGCAGCTTACTACCCGGAGGGGACCTTTACGAGCAGTACTTC. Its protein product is CASSLLPGGDLYEQYF.